This TCR beta chain was recovered during a study of T cells of healthy individuals. Per germline, CDR1 LGHNA and CDR2 YSLEER. V was trimmed by 0 bases and J by 10 bases, leaving 16 bases between them. The CDR3 totals 15 residues. TCRdb reprocessed the 5' RACE reads with MiXCR, giving one entry per CDR3 protein. The table has fewer than 75,000 distinct CDR3 sequences, roughly 15% seen once. A few counts support this clonotype. The TCR was taken from a human donor in good health. The chain employs TRBV4-3 and TRBJ2-1; D gene uncertain. The DNA of the CDR3 is TGCGCCAGCAGCCAAGAAGGGCGCCTGTACGGAGAGCAGTTCTTC. Translation gives CASSQEGRLYGEQFF.